Listed below are T cell receptor beta chains from one sample, sequenced in a study of blood T cell repertoires in COVID-19. Only in-frame clones appear in the TCRdb table, and some are missing; sequencing was by immunoSEQ multiplex PCR. The table has about 170,000 clones, 85% seen once. Input material: peripheral blood. The receptors stem from a human donor with acute or convalescent COVID-19. The donor label of this sample is uncertain. Each CDR3 is given with its conserved first and last residue. D genes are given only for firm matches. Size tells how often a clone was seen (once, few, many) or the class of an expanded clone, and some rows leave it out.

V gene	clone size	J gene	D gene	CDR3 protein	CDR3 DNA
TRBV18	-	TRBJ1-5	TRBD1	CASSPNQMTGTRGNQPQHF	TGTGCCAGCTCACCGAACCAGATGACAGGGACGAGGGGCAATCAGCCCCAGCATTTT
TRBV12-5	-	TRBJ2-7	TRBD2	CASAPSAGAYEQYF	TGTGCTAGTGCCCCCTCCGCGGGGGCCTACGAGCAGTACTTC
TRBV9	-	TRBJ2-1	-	CASGKEGLNEQFF	TGTGCCAGCGGCAAGGAGGGCCTCAATGAGCAGTTCTTC
TRBV7-8	-	TRBJ2-1	-	CASSLAVRGGNDNEQFF	TGTGCCAGCAGCTTAGCGGTGAGGGGGGGCAATGACAATGAGCAGTTCTTC
TRBV5-1	-	TRBJ1-1	TRBD1	CASRPGQLMNTEAFF	TGCGCCAGCAGACCGGGACAGCTGATGAACACTGAAGCTTTCTTT
TRBV6-5	-	TRBJ2-7	-	CASSYSRGSYEQYF	TGTGCCAGCAGTTACTCGCGGGGCTCCTACGAGCAGTACTTC
TRBV3-1/TRBV3-2	-	TRBJ1-6	-	CASSQARGYNSPLHF	TGTGCCAGCAGCCAAGCCAGGGGTTATAATTCACCCCTCCACTTT
TRBV5-1	-	TRBJ2-2	TRBD1	CASSLEGGYNTGELFF	TGCGCCAGCAGCTTGGAAGGGGGCTATAACACCGGGGAGCTGTTTTTT
TRBV7-2	once	TRBJ2-5	TRBD2	CASSWRLAGATQETQYF	TGTGCCAGCAGCTGGCGACTAGCGGGCGCAACCCAAGAGACCCAGTACTTC
TRBV13	-	TRBJ1-6	TRBD1	CASSLGRQGANWGSPLHF	TGTGCCAGCAGCTTAGGAAGGCAGGGGGCGAATTGGGGTTCACCCCTCCACTTT
TRBV19	-	TRBJ1-5	-	CASSFDYFQPQHF	TGTGCCAGTAGTTTCGACTATTTTCAGCCCCAGCATTTT
TRBV5-4	few	TRBJ1-2	-	CASSLDPDYGDYTF	TGTGCCAGCAGCTTGGATCCGGACTATGGTGACTACACCTTC
TRBV10-3	-	TRBJ1-2	TRBD1	CAISETGTGGSGYGYTF	TGTGCCATCAGTGAGACCGGGACAGGGGGCTCTGGCTATGGCTACACCTTC
TRBV2	-	TRBJ2-5	TRBD1	CASTGGRQETQYF	TGTGCCAGCACAGGGGGCCGGCAAGAGACCCAGTACTTC
TRBV15	-	TRBJ2-4	TRBD1	CATRRDLTGELAKNIQYF	TGTGCCACCCGTCGCGATCTGACAGGGGAGCTAGCCAAAAACATTCAGTACTTC
TRBV24-1	-	TRBJ2-7	TRBD1	CATSDPGQGNHEQYF	TGTGCCACCAGTGATCCGGGACAGGGAAACCACGAGCAGTACTTC
TRBV28	-	TRBJ2-1	TRBD2	CASSSSRKAGANNEQFF	TGTGCCAGCAGTTCCAGCCGTAAAGCGGGGGCCAACAATGAGCAGTTCTTC
TRBV10-1	-	TRBJ1-5	-	CASSAGFNQPQHF	TGCGCCAGCAGTGCGGGTTTCAATCAGCCCCAGCATTTT
TRBV10-3	-	TRBJ1-1	-	CAISESSHESTEAFF	TGTGCCATCAGTGAGTCATCACACGAAAGCACTGAAGCTTTCTTT
TRBV5-1	-	TRBJ1-1	TRBD1	CASSLETGRTEAFF	TGCGCCAGCAGCTTGGAGACAGGGAGAACTGAAGCTTTCTTT
TRBV5-1	-	TRBJ2-1	-	CASSSWAVSYNEQFF	TGCGCCAGCAGCTCCTGGGCCGTCTCCTACAATGAGCAGTTCTTC
TRBV6-2/TRBV6-3	-	TRBJ1-2	-	CASSYPDSRLYGYTF	TGTGCCAGCAGTTACCCGGACAGTCGCCTCTATGGCTACACCTTC
TRBV9	-	TRBJ1-1	-	CASSATGTYTEAFF	TGTGCCAGCAGCGCAACAGGGACGTACACTGAAGCTTTCTTT
TRBV9	-	TRBJ1-3	-	CASSVHGQGSNLNTIYF	TGTGCCAGCAGCGTACACGGGCAGGGTTCAAATCTTAACACCATATATTTT
TRBV11-2	-	TRBJ1-1	-	CASSSLKPPMNTEAFF	TGTGCCAGCAGCTCCCTAAAGCCACCCATGAACACTGAAGCTTTCTTT
TRBV28	once	TRBJ1-2	-	CASSSPGGNDYGYTF	TGTGCCAGCAGTTCCCCGGGAGGGAACGACTATGGCTACACCTTC
TRBV4-3	-	TRBJ2-3	-	CASSQEDTSTDTQYF	TGCGCCAGCAGCCAAGAGGACACAAGCACAGATACGCAGTATTTT
TRBV7-9	-	TRBJ2-7	-	CASSLAALRSYEQYF	TGTGCCAGCAGCTTAGCTGCTCTTCGGTCCTACGAGCAGTACTTC
TRBV6-4	once	TRBJ1-1	-	CASSDSLNTEAFF	TGTGCCAGCAGTGACAGCTTGAACACTGAAGCTTTCTTT
TRBV27	-	TRBJ1-3	TRBD1	CASSLARGPGNTIYF	TGTGCCAGCAGTTTAGCCAGGGGGCCTGGAAACACCATATATTTT
TRBV5-1	-	TRBJ1-6	-	CASSLANGAGSNSPLHF	TGCGCCAGCAGCTTGGCTAATGGGGCGGGAAGTAATTCACCCCTCCACTTT
TRBV7-9	-	TRBJ1-3	-	CASSLGGYLRNTIYF	TGTGCCAGCAGCTTAGGGGGCTATTTGAGAAACACCATATATTTT
TRBV28	few	TRBJ2-3	-	CASGGLWDGDTQYF	TGTGCCAGCGGGGGCCTTTGGGATGGGGATACGCAGTATTTT